This T cell receptor (beta chain) was obtained from a study of T cell changes during pregnancy in multiple sclerosis (dated by TCRdb to about 2019). For the study in its entirety: In women with multiple sclerosis, the researchers looked at how the T cell repertoire shifted as pregnancy progressed.

The method was the immunoSEQ multiplex PCR assay. Sourced from immuneACCESS, this table was stored by TCRdb with only in-frame sequences that have V and J called. A share of the clones is absent; for the studies checked, an unresolved V gene accounts for under half, and the remainder has no known explanation. Counted in this sample were approximately 61,000 clones; about nine tenths of them appeared once. The top ten hold 3% to 3.5% of the sample. For this clone: The antigen this receptor binds is unknown. Base-call qualities are not available, and no considerably larger clone is one nucleotide away.

The source is a female donor in good health, enrolled as a control in a pregnancy study. The sequenced sample was peripheral blood, obtained in the first trimester of pregnancy.

The CDR3 region reads CAIRGQGGSNQPQHF. Read as DNA, the sequence is TGTGCCATCCGGGGACAGGGGGGGAGCAATCAGCCCCAGCATTTT. The rearrangement joined TRBV28 to TRBJ1-5; 11 nucleotides in the junction match TRBD1. Clipping removes 10 bases from V and 1 base from J, with 6 as the unmatched junction base count. CDR3 length: 15 amino acids, cysteine to phenylalanine. Only the CDR3 region is kept as DNA, spanning 45 bases read in frame from base 1. CDR1 and CDR2 were assigned from the germline V gene as MDHEN and SYDVKM. Extended through the reference TRBV28 and TRBJ1-5 proteins, this CDR3 yields the full variable domain: DVKVTQSSRYLVKRTGEKVFLECVQDMDHENMFWYRQDPGLGLRLIYFSYDVKMKEKGDIPEGYSVSREKKERFSLILESASTNQTSMYLCAIRGQGGSNQPQHFGDGTRLSIL.